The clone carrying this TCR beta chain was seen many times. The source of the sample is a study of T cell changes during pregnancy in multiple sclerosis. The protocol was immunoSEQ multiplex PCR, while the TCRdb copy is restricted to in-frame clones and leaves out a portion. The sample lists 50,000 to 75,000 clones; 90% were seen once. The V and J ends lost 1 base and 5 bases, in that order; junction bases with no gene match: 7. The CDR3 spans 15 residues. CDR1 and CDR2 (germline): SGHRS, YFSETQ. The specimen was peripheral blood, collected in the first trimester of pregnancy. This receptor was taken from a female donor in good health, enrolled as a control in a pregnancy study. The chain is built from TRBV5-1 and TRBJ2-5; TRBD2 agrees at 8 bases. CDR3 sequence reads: CASSLTGTRGETQYF. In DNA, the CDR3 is TGCGCCAGCAGCTTGACCGGGACTAGGGGGGAGACCCAGTACTTC.